This T cell receptor beta chain was sequenced in a study of cytomegalovirus exposure and HLA in healthy donors. Study outcomes and limitations: Immune exposure was documented only through CMV serostatus. Several of the most significant clusters were apparently associated with common viral pathogens in a later analysis. In a later analysis, a genetic analysis reported fewer productive-TCR N-insertions in an Asian-associated ancestry cluster than the cohort average. The investigators catalogued 160 or so TCR beta chains as cytomegalovirus-associated.

This clone was found once. No antigen is known for it. PCR was performed using 60 Vbeta and 13 Jbeta primers. Repertoires were generated with immunoSEQ multiplex PCR, while TCRdb's copy carries only in-frame clones and drops some. The sample lists about 110,000 clones, over 75% seen once, with 3.5% to 4% in the top ten. CDR3 length: 14 residues. Germline V CDR1 and CDR2: LNHDA, SQIVND (reference sequence). Trimming cost V 6 bases and J 5 bases, with 16 bases left between them. The V gene is TRBV19, the J gene TRBJ1-2; D is unresolved. This clonotype was obtained from a man aged 55 to 70 in good health and CMV-seronegative. The sample comprised PBMCs. The CDR3, as DNA: TGTGCCAGTAGCAAAAGTGGCAGTTCATATGGCTACACCTTC. Its translation: CASSKSGSSYGYTF.